This T cell receptor beta chain was sequenced for a study of CD8 T cells in Susac syndrome. Germline lookup yields CDR1 LGHDT and CDR2 YNNKEL (reference sequence). The CDR3 is made up of 14 amino acids. Trimming took 0 bases from V and 3 from J, leaving 6 bases between them. The Susac syndrome patients fit the recently defined diagnostic criteria for definite or probable disease. The TEMRA cells underwent FACS enrichment, while the CD8+ and CD4+ T cells underwent negative isolation. The authors reverse transcribed 0.5 to 1 ug RNA with random hexamers. TCR beta CDR3 was amplified by immunoSEQ multiplex PCR. This amplification extended across 54 Vbeta and 13 Jbeta segments. From the immunoSEQ multiplex PCR reads, TCRdb called clonotypes with MiXCR, one entry per CDR3 protein. Among about 150,000 distinct CDR3 sequences listed, 85% to 95% were seen once.

The sample was CD4+ T cells from PBMCs. This TCR was recovered from a human donor with Susac syndrome. The chain recombines TRBV3-1 with TRBJ1-5; D unresolved. The CDR3, as DNA: TGTGCCAGCAGCCAAGATGCTACCAATCAGCCCCAGCATTTT. It is translated as CASSQDATNQPQHF.